This T cell receptor beta chain was obtained from a study of T-cell reconstitution after alpha-beta-depleted transplantation in children. At least ten counts were recorded for this clonotype. The antigen is undetermined. General observations from the study: Diversity and T-cell counts at one year after transplant derived mostly from new T cells. Day-60 TCRbeta diversity that was high in some patients was derived from surviving recipient T cells and thymic progenitors.

Trimming left V 3 bases short and J 0 bases short, with 9 bases between. The CDR3 has 14 residues. The germline V gene has CDR1 LNHDA and CDR2 SQIVND (reference sequence). TCRbeta library preparation incorporated unique molecular identifiers. TCRdb re-analysed the PCR reads in MiXCR, keeping a single row per CDR3 protein. Among roughly 500,000 distinct CDR3 sequences listed, roughly a tenth were seen once. The source is a child aged 2-9 years with inherited bone marrow failure, due to receive a stem cell transplant. The chain has TRBV19 and TRBJ2-7; a weak D match, TRBD2 (6 bases). The starting material was PBMCs, obtained before TCRalphabeta/CD19-depleted stem cell transplant. The CDR3 nucleotides are TGTGCCAGTAGTATTACACTAGCCTCCTACGAGCAGTACTTC. Its protein product is CASSITLASYEQYF. Using reference TRBV19 and TRBJ2-7 for the parts outside the CDR3, the full variable domain is DGGITQSPKYLFRKEGQNVTLSCEQNLNHDAMYWYRQDPGQGLRLIYYSQIVNDFQKGDIAEGYSVSREKKESFPLTVTSAQKNPTAFYLCASSITLASYEQYFGPGTRLTVT.